This passage covers 23 T cell receptor beta chains from one sample sequenced in a study of regulatory and conventional T cells in RAG deficiency. Clones were sequenced by immunoSEQ multiplex PCR, and TCRdb holds only the in-frame ones, with some missing. Of 6,000 to 8,500 clones in the sample, roughly four fifths are singletons; the top ten hold 9.5% to 15%. These records were also assigned to another study, of regulatory T cells. This second study notes: Amplification used 52 TRBV primers and 13 TRBJ primers.

Input material: CD8+ T cells sorted from blood. Receptors were obtained from a human donor in good health.

The V gene is TRBV15, the J gene TRBJ2-3; TRBD2 matches 11 bases. Per germline, CDR1 LNHNV and CDR2 YYDKDF (reference sequence). The CDR3 covers 16 residues. V lost 8 bases, J lost 2 bases, and 9 bases stayed unmatched. The CDR3 here is CATLRPSGGITDTQYF. The CDR3 nucleotides are TGTGCCACCTTACGCCCTAGCGGGGGGATCACAGATACGCAGTATTTT. Supplemented by reference TRBV15 and TRBJ2-3, the full variable domain reads DAMVIQNPRYQVTQFGKPVTLSCSQTLNHNVMYWYQQKSSQAPKLLFHYYDKDFNNEADTPDNFQSRRPNTSFCFLDIRSPGLGDTAMYLCATLRPSGGITDTQYFGPGTRLTVL.

This clone was observed a few times. The chain is built from TRBV15 and TRBJ2-7, with a tentative D call TRBD1 (6 bases). Germline V gives CDR1 LNHNV, CDR2 YYDKDF (reference sequence). V shed 0 bases and J shed 9 bases, with 9 bases lying between them. This CDR3 spans 12 amino acids. CDR3 region: CATSREQGGQYF. Here the CDR3 DNA reads TGTGCCACCAGCAGAGAACAGGGTGGGCAGTACTTC.

The rearrangement links TRBV7-9 to TRBJ1-1, with a tentative D call TRBD1 (6 bases). Germline values: CDR1 SEHNR, CDR2 FQNEAQ (reference sequence). The CDR3 is made up of 15 amino acids. Deletions cut 3 bases from V and 1 base from J, with 12 bases between. The CDR3 loop reads CASSFLGRGNTEAFF. In DNA, the CDR3 is TGTGCCAGCAGCTTCCTCGGCAGGGGGAACACTGAAGCTTTCTTT.

The chain links TRBV10-2 to TRBJ2-3, with TRBD2 matching 12 bases. From germline, CDR1 is WSHSY and CDR2 SAAADI. Unmatched junction bases numbered 7, after V lost 9 bases and J lost 0 bases. The CDR3 is 16 amino acids. As DNA, the CDR3 is TGCGCCAGTTACCTAGCGGGGGGGGAGAGCACAGATACGCAGTATTTT. Translated: CASYLAGGESTDTQYF.

The chain combines TRBV7-5 with TRBJ2-2; the table's D call TRBD2 went unverified against the DNA. TRBV7-5 is shown as a pseudogene. The CDR3 extends over 15 amino acids. The CDR3 region has the DNA TGTGCCAGAAGCCCGGGGGGATGTAACACCGGGGAGCTGTTTTTT. It translates to CARSPGGCNTGELFF.

This clone was picked up one time. This chain uses TRBV29-1 with TRBJ2-1; perhaps TRBD1 as D (6 bases). Between the trimmed V and J ends, which lost 7 bases and 4 bases, there was a span of 14 bases. CDR1 and CDR2 from the germline V gene are SQVTM and ANQGSEA. This CDR3 contains 13 residues. The CDR3 bases are TGCAGCGCCAACTTCCAGGGGTACAATGAGCAGTTCTTC. Translation gives CSANFQGYNEQFF.

The chain uses TRBV10-1 and TRBJ2-6; D not resolved. In germline, CDR1 is WNHNN, CDR2 SYGVQD (reference sequence). V lost 5 bases, J lost 5 bases, and 22 bases lay in between. CDR3 length: 18 residues. Written as DNA, the CDR3 is TGCGCCAGCAGTTGGGTTGAAAGATCGCAAAGTCGGGCCAACGTCCTGACTTTC. Encoded protein: CASSWVERSQSRANVLTF.

The chain employs TRBV7-9 and TRBJ2-7; 7 bases map to TRBD2. This CDR3 contains 15 residues. The V and J ends lost 5 bases and 2 bases, in that order; junction bases with no gene match: 9. Germline V lookup: CDR1 SEHNR, CDR2 FQNEAQ (reference sequence). In nucleotides, the CDR3 is TGTGCCAGCAGCGGGGAGGGCCGTGTCACCTACGAGCAGTACTTC. It translates to CASSGEGRVTYEQYF.

This clone appeared a few times. The rearrangement joins TRBV7-9 to TRBJ2-7; TRBD1 might be the D (6 bases). The CDR3 runs to 12 residues. V was cut by 6 bases and J by 3 bases, with 9 bases left in between. The germline gives CDR1 SEHNR, CDR2 FQNEAQ (reference sequence). In nucleotides, the CDR3 is TGTGCCAGCAGTTTACAGGGCTACGAGCAGTACTTC. This sequence encodes CASSLQGYEQYF.

This rearrangement joins TRBV7-9 to TRBJ2-5, with 8 nucleotides matching TRBD2. CDR1 and CDR2 (germline): SEHNR, FQNEAQ (reference sequence). With V trimmed by 5 bases and J by 4 bases, 6 bases remained unmatched. The CDR3 extends over 14 amino acids. Here the CDR3 reads CASSPLSGGETQYF. DNA of the CDR3: TGTGCCAGCAGCCCGCTGAGCGGGGGAGAGACCCAGTACTTC.

The chain is built from TRBV4-2 and TRBJ2-7; 12 bases agree with TRBD2. Trimming at V came to 1 base and at J to 0 bases, leaving 1 base not matched to a gene. The CDR3 extends over 16 amino acids. Germline assignment: CDR1 LGHNA and CDR2 YNFKEQ. As DNA, the CDR3 is TGTGCCAGCAGCCAAGGGACTAGCGGGGACTCCTACGAGCAGTACTTC. As protein: CASSQGTSGDSYEQYF.

The genes are TRBV19 and TRBJ1-6; D not certain. Per germline, CDR1 LNHDA and CDR2 SQIVND (reference sequence). The CDR3 covers 15 residues. V was shortened by 7 bases and J by 6 bases, with 16 bases between the two germline ends. CDR3: CASTPGQAVNSPLHF. CDR3 DNA: TGTGCCAGTACCCCGGGCCAAGCAGTTAATTCACCCCTCCACTTT.

The rearrangement links TRBV19 to TRBJ2-1, with 9 bases that match TRBD1. CDR1 is LNHDA and CDR2 is SQIVND in the germline V gene (reference sequence). After removal of 3 bases from V and 1 base from J, the junction contained 1 base not matched to a gene. The CDR3 runs to 15 residues. CDR3 DNA: TGTGCCAGTAGTATTGGGACAGGGTCCTACAATGAGCAGTTCTTC. This encodes CASSIGTGSYNEQFF.

The V and J genes are TRBV9 and TRBJ2-7; TRBD2 matches at 9 bases. V was clipped by 3 bases and J by 4 bases; unmatched bases: 8. Per the germline V gene, CDR1 is SGDLS and CDR2 is YYNGEE. The CDR3 runs to 15 residues. The CDR3 nucleotides read TGTGCCAGCAGCGGCGGGGGGGCCATCGGTTACGAGCAGTACTTC. This gives the protein CASSGGGAIGYEQYF.

The V and J genes are TRBV6-1 and TRBJ2-3; D not resolved. The CDR3 totals 15 residues. V lost 8 bases, J lost 0 bases, and 15 bases lay in between. Germline-derived CDR1 and CDR2 are MNHNS and SASEGT. The CDR3 sequence: CASGELVASTDTQYF. In nucleotides, the CDR3 is TGTGCCAGCGGCGAGCTAGTGGCTAGCACAGATACGCAGTATTTT.

The V call is TRBV30, the J call TRBJ2-1; perhaps TRBD1 as D (6 bases). The V end lost 5 bases, the J end lost 10 bases, and 15 bases lay between the germline ends. CDR1 GTSNPN and CDR2 SVGIG come from the germline V gene (reference sequence). This CDR3 contains 12 residues. The CDR3 region is CAWDNGGREQFF. The CDR3, as DNA: TGTGCCTGGGACAATGGGGGCAGGGAGCAGTTCTTC.

The chain links TRBV28 to TRBJ1-1, with 8 bases aligning to TRBD1. This CDR3 contains 14 residues. Germline V lookup: CDR1 MDHEN, CDR2 SYDVKM. With 4 bases clipped from V and 5 bases from J, the junction kept 6 bases outside the gene matches. Here the CDR3 reads CASSSDRGWTEAFF. CDR3 nucleotides: TGTGCCAGCAGTTCAGACAGGGGCTGGACTGAAGCTTTCTTT.

The V and J genes are TRBV6-5 and TRBJ1-1, with TRBD1 as a possible D gene (5 bases). Germline V CDR1 and CDR2: MNHEY, SVGAGI. Trimming pared 4 bases from V and 8 bases from J, leaving 11 bases between. The CDR3 loop spans 12 amino acids. The CDR3 coding sequence is TGTGCCAGCAGTTCCGGGGGACCAGAAGCTTTCTTT. Translation: CASSSGGPEAFF.

The gene calls are TRBV10-3 and TRBJ1-2; D is uncertain. Germline CDR1 is ENHRY and CDR2 is SYGVKD. This CDR3 region has 16 residues. V was cut by 3 bases and J by 3 bases, with 17 bases left in between. The DNA of the CDR3 is TGTGCCATCAGTGATCGGATCCGAGCCTCAGACTATGGCTACACCTTC. Its protein product is CAISDRIRASDYGYTF.

Turning to this clone: No conserved phenylalanine or tryptophan ends this CDR3, so it is likely a read error. The rearrangement joins TRBV6-5 to TRBJ1-1, with D unresolved. This CDR3 has 12 residues. V lost 6 bases and J 11 bases, leaving 16 bases between the germline ends. The germline CDR1 and CDR2 sequences are MNHEY and SVGAGI. The CDR3: CASRPVGGTAFL. In DNA, the CDR3 is TGTGCCAGCAGGCCCGTCGGTGGTACGGCTTTCCTT.

This chain joins TRBV13 and TRBJ1-1; 9 positions agree with TRBD1. Germline CDR1 reads PRHDT; CDR2 reads FYEKMQ (reference sequence). J lost 6 bases, V lost 5 bases, and 7 bases had no gene match. The CDR3 is 14 residues long. CDR3 bases: TGTGCCAGCAGCAACCGGGACAGGGAACCTGAAGCTTTCTTT. This gives the protein CASSNRDREPEAFF.

This clone showed up just a few times. The rearrangement links TRBV7-9 to TRBJ2-7; 9 bases are shared with TRBD1. V dropped 4 bases and J dropped 2; count of bases not matched to a gene: 3. CDR3 length: 14 residues. Looked up from germline, CDR1 is SEHNR and CDR2 is FQNEAQ (reference sequence). The CDR3 region is CASSSRDRAYEQYF. CDR3 sequence (DNA): TGTGCCAGCAGCTCCCGGGACAGGGCCTACGAGCAGTACTTC.

This chain joins TRBV6-1 and TRBJ2-5; D is uncertain. This CDR3 has 9 residues. Germline V gene sequence: CDR1 MNHNS, CDR2 SASEGT. Trimming shortened V by 8 bases and J by 5 bases, and 3 bases separated the two germline ends. CDR3 sequence: CASYETQYF. The CDR3 DNA sequence: TGTGCCAGCTACGAGACCCAGTACTTC.